This T cell receptor beta chain was identified during a study of blood T cell repertoires in COVID-19. Study details: Acute and convalescent COVID-19 samples came from the United States, Italy and Spain. Sources were T cells, B-cell-depleted T cells, or PBMCs; the material itself was cDNA or gDNA.

As regards this clone: At one end, the junction sequence differs from germline, possibly due to a read error.

As originally analysed: Estimation of nucleated cell counts relied on the amplification of reference gene primers. Sequencing was performed with immunoSEQ multiplex PCR; in TCRdb, only in-frame clones are kept and a portion is missing. V, J and clone size reflect that table, while D and trimming were determined from the DNA. The sample lists over 120,000 clones, roughly 87% occurring once. CDR1 is MGHDK and CDR2 is SYGVNS in the germline V gene. The CDR3 loop spans 14 amino acids. This chain joins TRBV25-1 and TRBJ1-1; D is possibly TRBD1 (5 bases). Sequencing was carried out using peripheral blood. The sequence came from a woman between 50 and 59 years old with acute or convalescent COVID-19. As DNA, the CDR3 is TGTGTCAGCAGTGAGAGACAGCGGAACACTGAAGCTTTCTTT. Translating it yields CVSSERQRNTEAFF. Full variable domain (outside the CDR3, taken from reference TRBV25-1 and TRBJ1-1): EADIYQTPRYLVIGTGKKITLECSQTMGHDKMYWYQQDPGMELHLIHYSYGVNSTEKGDLSSESTVSRIRTEHFPLTLESARPSHTSQYLCVSSERQRNTEAFFGQGTRLTVV.